This T cell receptor beta chain was captured in a study of T cell clonality in common variable immunodeficiency. General study results and limits: CVID subjects shared fewer TCRbeta clones than healthy controls did.

In this sample, this clone turned up many times. Its antigen remains unidentified. Equal genomic DNA amounts from CVID and control samples were sequenced. Repertoires were generated with immunoSEQ multiplex PCR, while TCRdb's copy carries only in-frame clones and drops some. Singletons are absent from the sample, which has about 60,000 clones. Both groups were predominantly of Caucasian heritage. The sequenced sample consisted of peripheral blood mononuclear cells. This clonotype was obtained from a person between 18 and 75 years old in good health.

The covered CDR3 bases are TGCAGTGCTAGCGTCCCGACTAGCGGGAGTGAATACGAG. Its translation: CSASVPTSGSEYE. The full-length CDR3 reads as CSASVPTSGSEYEQYF. The chain carries TRBV20-1 and TRBJ2-7, with TRBD2 matching 12 bases. The CDR3 end lies 3 residues beyond the end of the read and is filled in from the germline J gene. V dropped 3 bases and J dropped 4; count of bases not matched to a gene: 10. Per the germline V gene, CDR1 is DFQATT and CDR2 is SNEGSKA (reference sequence). This CDR3 has 16 residues.